This T cell receptor beta chain was documented in a study of blood T cell repertoires in COVID-19. In the study overall: The study drew acute and convalescent COVID-19 samples from the United States, Italy and Spain. PBMCs, B-cell-depleted T cells, or T cells were the source of the cDNA or gDNA that made up the material.

The ends lost 1 base at V and 6 bases at J; junction bases unmatched: 5. Germline V gene data show CDR1 as LGHNA and CDR2 as YSLEER. The CDR3 totals 16 residues. In the original processing: The assay estimated nucleated cells by amplifying reference gene primers. Assay used: immunoSEQ multiplex PCR; TCRdb lists only in-frame clones, some missing. V, J and clone size are those of that table, while D and trimming were read from the DNA. The profile covers about 130,000 clones, with 90% to 95% appearing a single time and roughly 2% taken by the ten largest. The sample was peripheral blood. The clonotype comes from a man aged 45-65 years with COVID-19, enrolled during active disease. This chain joins TRBV4-3 and TRBJ2-1, with 11 bases identical to TRBD1. The CDR3 region has the DNA TGCGCCAGCAGCCAAGGTGCCGGGACAGGGGGCAATGAGCAGTTCTTC. Its protein product is CASSQGAGTGGNEQFF.